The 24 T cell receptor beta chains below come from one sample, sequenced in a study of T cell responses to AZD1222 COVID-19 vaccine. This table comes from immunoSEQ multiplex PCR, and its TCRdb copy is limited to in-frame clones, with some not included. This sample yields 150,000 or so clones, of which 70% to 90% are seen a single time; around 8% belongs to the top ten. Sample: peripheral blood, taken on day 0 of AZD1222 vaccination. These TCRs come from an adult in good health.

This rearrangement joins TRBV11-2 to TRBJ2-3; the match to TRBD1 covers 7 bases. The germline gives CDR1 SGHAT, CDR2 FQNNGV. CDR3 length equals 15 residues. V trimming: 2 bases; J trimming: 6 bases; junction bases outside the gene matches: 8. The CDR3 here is CASSLRDSLLDTQYF. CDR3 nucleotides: TGTGCCAGCAGCTTAAGGGACAGCCTTTTGGATACGCAGTATTTT. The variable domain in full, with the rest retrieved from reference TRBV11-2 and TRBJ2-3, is EAGVAQSPRYKIIEKRQSVAFWCNPISGHATLYWYQQILGQGPKLLIQFQNNGVVDDSQLPKDRFSAERLKGVDSTLKIQPAKLEDSAVYLCASSLRDSLLDTQYFGPGTRLTVL.

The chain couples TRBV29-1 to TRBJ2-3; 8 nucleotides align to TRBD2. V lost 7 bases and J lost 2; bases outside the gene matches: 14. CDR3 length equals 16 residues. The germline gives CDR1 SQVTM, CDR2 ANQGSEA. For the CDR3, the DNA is TGCAGCGCCGAAGGGCGGGGGGAACCATCCACAGATACGCAGTATTTT. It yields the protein CSAEGRGEPSTDTQYF.

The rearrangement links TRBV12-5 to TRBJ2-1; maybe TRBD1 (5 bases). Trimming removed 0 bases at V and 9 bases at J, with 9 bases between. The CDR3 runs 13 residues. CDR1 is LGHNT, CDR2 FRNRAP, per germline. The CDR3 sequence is CASGLVQAAEQFF. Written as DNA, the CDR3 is TGTGCTAGTGGTTTGGTACAGGCGGCTGAGCAGTTCTTC.

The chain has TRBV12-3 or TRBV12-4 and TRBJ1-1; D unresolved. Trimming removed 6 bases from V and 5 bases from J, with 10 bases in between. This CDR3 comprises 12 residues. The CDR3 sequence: CASSFGWTEAFF. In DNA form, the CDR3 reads TGTGCCAGCAGCTTCGGTTGGACTGAAGCTTTCTTT.

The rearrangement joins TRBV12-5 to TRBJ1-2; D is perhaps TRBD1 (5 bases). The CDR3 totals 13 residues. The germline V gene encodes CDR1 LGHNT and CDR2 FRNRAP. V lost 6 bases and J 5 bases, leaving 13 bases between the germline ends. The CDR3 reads CASGSGTPYGYTF. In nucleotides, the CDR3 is TGTGCTAGTGGGTCCGGGACGCCATATGGCTACACCTTC.

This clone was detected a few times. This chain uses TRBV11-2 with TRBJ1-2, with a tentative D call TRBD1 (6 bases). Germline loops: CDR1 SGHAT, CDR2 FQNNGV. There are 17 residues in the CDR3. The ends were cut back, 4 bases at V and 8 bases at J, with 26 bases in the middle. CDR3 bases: TGTGCCAGCAGCTACAGGGAGCCGGACAGCCCGCTACCAGGCTACACCTTC. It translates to CASSYREPDSPLPGYTF.

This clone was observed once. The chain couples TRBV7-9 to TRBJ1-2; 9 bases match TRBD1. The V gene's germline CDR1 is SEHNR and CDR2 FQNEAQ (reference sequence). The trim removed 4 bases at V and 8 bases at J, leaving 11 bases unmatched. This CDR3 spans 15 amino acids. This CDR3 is CASSSGTGRIGGYTF. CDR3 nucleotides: TGTGCCAGCAGCTCCGGGACAGGGAGGATCGGGGGCTACACCTTC.

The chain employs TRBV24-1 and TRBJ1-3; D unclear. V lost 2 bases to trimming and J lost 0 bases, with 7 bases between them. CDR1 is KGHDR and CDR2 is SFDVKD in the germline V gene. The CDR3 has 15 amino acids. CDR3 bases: TGTGCCACCAGTGATTCAAGCTTCTCTGGAAACACCATATATTTT. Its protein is CATSDSSFSGNTIYF.

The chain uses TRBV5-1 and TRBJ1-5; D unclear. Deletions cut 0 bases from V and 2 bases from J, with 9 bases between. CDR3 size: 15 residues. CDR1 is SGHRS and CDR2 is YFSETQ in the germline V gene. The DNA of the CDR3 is TGCGCCAGCAGCTTGGCACCAGGTGGCAATCAGCCCCAGCATTTT. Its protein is CASSLAPGGNQPQHF.

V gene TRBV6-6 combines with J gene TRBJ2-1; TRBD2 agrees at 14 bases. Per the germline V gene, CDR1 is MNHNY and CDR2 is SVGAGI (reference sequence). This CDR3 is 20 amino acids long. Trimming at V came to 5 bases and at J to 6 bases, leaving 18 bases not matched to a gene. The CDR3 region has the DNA TGTGCCAGCAGTCCCAGTGGGGGACTAGCGGGAGAATGGGGCTTCAATGAGCAGTTCTTC. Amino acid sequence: CASSPSGGLAGEWGFNEQFF.

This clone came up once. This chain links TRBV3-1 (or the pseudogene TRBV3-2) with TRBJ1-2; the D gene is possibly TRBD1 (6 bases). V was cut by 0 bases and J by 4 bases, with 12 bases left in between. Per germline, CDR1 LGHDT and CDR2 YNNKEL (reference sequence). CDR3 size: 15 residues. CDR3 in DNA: TGTGCCAGCAGCCAAGAGTTGGGGGCGCTCTATGGCTACACCTTC. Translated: CASSQELGALYGYTF.

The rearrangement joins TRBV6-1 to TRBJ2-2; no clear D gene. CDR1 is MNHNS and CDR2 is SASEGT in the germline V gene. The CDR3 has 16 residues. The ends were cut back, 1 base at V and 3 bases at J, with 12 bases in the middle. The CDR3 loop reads CASSEVPDHYTGELFF. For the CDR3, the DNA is TGTGCCAGCAGTGAAGTGCCAGACCATTACACCGGGGAGCTGTTTTTT.

In DNA, the CDR3 is TGTGCCAGCAGCTTAGCGCAGCAGGGGCCCGGGGAGCTGTTTTTT. This sequence encodes CASSLAQQGPGELFF. This chain connects TRBV7-9 to TRBJ2-2; possibly TRBD1 for D (6 bases). Germline V gene data show CDR1 as SEHNR and CDR2 as FQNEAQ (reference sequence). V was cut by 0 bases and J by 6 bases, with 11 bases left in between. CDR3 length: 15 residues.

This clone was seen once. DNA of the CDR3: TGTGCCACCAGCAGAGATATCGGACTAGCTCACGGAGACACAGATACGCAGTATTTT. It codes for CATSRDIGLAHGDTDTQYF. The rearrangement links TRBV15 to TRBJ2-3, with 8 bases aligning to TRBD2. The CDR3 runs to 19 residues. Looked up from germline, CDR1 is LNHNV and CDR2 is YYDKDF (reference sequence). V was pared by 0 bases and J by 2 bases, with 13 bases of the junction left unmatched. The full variable domain, rest sourced from reference TRBV15 and TRBJ2-3, is DAMVIQNPRYQVTQFGKPVTLSCSQTLNHNVMYWYQQKSSQAPKLLFHYYDKDFNNEADTPDNFQSRRPNTSFCFLDIRSPGLGDTAMYLCATSRDIGLAHGDTDTQYFGPGTRLTVL.

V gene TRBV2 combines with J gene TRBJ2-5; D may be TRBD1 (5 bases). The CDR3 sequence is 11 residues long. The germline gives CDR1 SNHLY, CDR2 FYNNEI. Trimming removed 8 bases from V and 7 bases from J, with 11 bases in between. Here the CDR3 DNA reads TGTGCCAGCTTCATAGGGGCGACCCAGTACTTC. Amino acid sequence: CASFIGATQYF.

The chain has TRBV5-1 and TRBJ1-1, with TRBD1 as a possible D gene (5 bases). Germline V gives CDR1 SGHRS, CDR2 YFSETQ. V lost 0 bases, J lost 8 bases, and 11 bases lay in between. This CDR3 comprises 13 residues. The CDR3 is CASSLEGAHEAFF. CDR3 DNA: TGCGCCAGCAGCTTGGAAGGGGCCCACGAAGCTTTCTTT.

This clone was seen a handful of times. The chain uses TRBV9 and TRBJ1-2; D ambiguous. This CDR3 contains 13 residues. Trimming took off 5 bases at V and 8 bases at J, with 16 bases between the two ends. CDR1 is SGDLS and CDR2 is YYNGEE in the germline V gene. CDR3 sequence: CASRPGPPLGYTF. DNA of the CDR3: TGTGCCAGCAGGCCGGGCCCTCCGCTCGGCTACACCTTC.

CDR3 in amino acids: CASSLGDAADTQYF. In nucleotides, the CDR3 is TGTGCCAGCAGCTTAGGGGACGCTGCAGATACGCAGTATTTT. The chain carries TRBV7-2 and TRBJ2-3; D is tentatively TRBD1 or TRBD2 (5 bases each). CDR1 is SGHTA and CDR2 is FQGNSA in the germline V gene. V lost 1 base to trimming and J lost 4 bases, with 9 bases between them. This CDR3 comprises 14 residues.

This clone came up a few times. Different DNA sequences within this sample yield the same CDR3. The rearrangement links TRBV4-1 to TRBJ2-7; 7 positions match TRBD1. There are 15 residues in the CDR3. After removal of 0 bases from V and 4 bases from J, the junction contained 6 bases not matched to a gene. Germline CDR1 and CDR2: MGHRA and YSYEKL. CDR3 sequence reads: CASSQDYRGSYEQYF. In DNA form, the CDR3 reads TGCGCCAGCAGCCAAGATTACAGGGGCTCTTACGAGCAGTACTTC.

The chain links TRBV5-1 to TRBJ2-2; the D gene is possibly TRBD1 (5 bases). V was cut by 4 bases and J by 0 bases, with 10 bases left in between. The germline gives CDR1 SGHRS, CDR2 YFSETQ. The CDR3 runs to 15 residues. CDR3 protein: CASSKTETNTGELFF. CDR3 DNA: TGCGCCAGCAGCAAGACAGAAACGAACACCGGGGAGCTGTTTTTT.

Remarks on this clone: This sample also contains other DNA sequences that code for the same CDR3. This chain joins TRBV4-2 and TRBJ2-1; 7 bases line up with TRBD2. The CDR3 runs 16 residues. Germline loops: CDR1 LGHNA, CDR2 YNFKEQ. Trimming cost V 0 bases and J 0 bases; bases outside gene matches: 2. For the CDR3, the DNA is TGTGCCAGCAGCCAAGATCGCGGGGGCTCCTACAATGAGCAGTTCTTC. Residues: CASSQDRGGSYNEQFF.

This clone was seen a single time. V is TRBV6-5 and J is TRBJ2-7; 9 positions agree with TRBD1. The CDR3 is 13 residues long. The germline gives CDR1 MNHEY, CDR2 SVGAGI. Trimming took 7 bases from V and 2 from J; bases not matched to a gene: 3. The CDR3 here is CASTDRGTYEQYF. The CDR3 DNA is TGTGCCAGCACCGACAGGGGGACCTACGAGCAGTACTTC.

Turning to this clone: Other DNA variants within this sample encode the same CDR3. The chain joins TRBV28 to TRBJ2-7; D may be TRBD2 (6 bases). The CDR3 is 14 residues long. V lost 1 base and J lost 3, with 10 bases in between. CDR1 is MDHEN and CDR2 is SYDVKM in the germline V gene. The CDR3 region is CASSLSGGNYEQYF. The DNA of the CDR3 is TGTGCCAGCAGTTTATCCGGGGGAAACTACGAGCAGTACTTC. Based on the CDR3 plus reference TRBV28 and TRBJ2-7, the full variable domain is DVKVTQSSRYLVKRTGEKVFLECVQDMDHENMFWYRQDPGLGLRLIYFSYDVKMKEKGDIPEGYSVSREKKERFSLILESASTNQTSMYLCASSLSGGNYEQYFGPGTRLTVT.

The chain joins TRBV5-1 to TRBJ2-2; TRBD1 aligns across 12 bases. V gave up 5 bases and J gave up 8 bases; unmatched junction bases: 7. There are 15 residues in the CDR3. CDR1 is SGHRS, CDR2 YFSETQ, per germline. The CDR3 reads CASRQGQGAYGELFF. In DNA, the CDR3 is TGCGCCAGCAGACAGGGACAGGGGGCATATGGGGAGCTGTTTTTT.